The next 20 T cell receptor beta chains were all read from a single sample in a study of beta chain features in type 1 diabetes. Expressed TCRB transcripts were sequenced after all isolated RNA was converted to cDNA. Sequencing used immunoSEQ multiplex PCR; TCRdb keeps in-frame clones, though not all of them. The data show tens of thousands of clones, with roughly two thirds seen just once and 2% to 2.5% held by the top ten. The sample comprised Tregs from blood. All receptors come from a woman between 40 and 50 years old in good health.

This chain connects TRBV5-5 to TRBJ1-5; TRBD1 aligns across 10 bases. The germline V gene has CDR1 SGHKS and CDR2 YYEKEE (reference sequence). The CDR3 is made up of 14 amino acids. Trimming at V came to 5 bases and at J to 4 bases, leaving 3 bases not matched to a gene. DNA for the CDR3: TGTGCCAGCAGAGTGGGACAGGGGAATCAGCCCCAGCATTTT. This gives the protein CASRVGQGNQPQHF.

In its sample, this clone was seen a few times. The CDR3 DNA follows: TGTGCCAGCAGTTCTCCGGGACAGGGTAACAATGAGCAGTTCTTC. This gives the protein CASSSPGQGNNEQFF. V gene TRBV6-1 combines with J gene TRBJ2-1; 9 bases map to TRBD1. Germline values: CDR1 MNHNS, CDR2 SASEGT. This CDR3 is built from 15 residues. Losses at the gene ends were 5 bases for V and 5 bases for J; bases not matched to a gene: 7.

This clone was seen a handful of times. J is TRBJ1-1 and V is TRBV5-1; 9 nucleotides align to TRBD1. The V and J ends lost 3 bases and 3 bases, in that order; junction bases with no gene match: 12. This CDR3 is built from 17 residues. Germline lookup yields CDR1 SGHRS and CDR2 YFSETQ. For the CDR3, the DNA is TGCGCCAGCAGCTCAAGTCCCCCGGGACAGGGATACACTGAAGCTTTCTTT. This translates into CASSSSPPGQGYTEAFF.

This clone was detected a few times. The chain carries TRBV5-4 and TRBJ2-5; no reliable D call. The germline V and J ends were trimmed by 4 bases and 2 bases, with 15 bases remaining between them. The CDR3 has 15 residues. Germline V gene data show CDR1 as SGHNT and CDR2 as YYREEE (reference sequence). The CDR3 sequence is CASSPGSPAQETQYF. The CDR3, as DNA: TGTGCCAGCAGCCCAGGAAGCCCAGCACAAGAGACCCAGTACTTC.

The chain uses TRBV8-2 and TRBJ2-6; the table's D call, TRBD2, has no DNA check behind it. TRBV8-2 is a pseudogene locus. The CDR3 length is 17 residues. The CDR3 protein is CGNYGKITQSRANVLTF. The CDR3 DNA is TGTGGCAACTATGGAAAGATAACACAAAGTCGGGCCAACGTCCTGACTTTC.

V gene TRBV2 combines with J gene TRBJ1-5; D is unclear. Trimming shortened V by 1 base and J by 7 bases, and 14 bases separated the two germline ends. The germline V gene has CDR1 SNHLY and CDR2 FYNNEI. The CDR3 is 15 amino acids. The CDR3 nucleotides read TGTGCCAGCAGTGAAGGGAGGGTCTCGGGGCAGCCCCAGCATTTT. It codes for CASSEGRVSGQPQHF.

The CDR3 DNA reads TGTGCCAGCAGCCCGCCCCGGAGTGGCGGGGGGGAGAATGAGCAGTTCTTC. This encodes CASSPPRSGGGENEQFF. The chain links TRBV7-9 to TRBJ2-1; TRBD2 agrees at 9 bases. Germline CDR1 reads SEHNR; CDR2 reads FQNEAQ (reference sequence). Losses at the gene ends were 5 bases for V and 7 bases for J; bases not matched to a gene: 15. CDR3 size: 17 residues.

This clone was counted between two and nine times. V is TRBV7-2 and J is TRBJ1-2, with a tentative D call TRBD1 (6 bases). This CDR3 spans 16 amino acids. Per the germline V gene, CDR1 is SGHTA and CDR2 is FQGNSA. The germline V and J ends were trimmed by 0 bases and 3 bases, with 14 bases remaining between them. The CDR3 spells CASSLASPRTDYGYTF. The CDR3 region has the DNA TGTGCCAGCAGCTTAGCATCCCCCCGGACAGACTATGGCTACACCTTC.

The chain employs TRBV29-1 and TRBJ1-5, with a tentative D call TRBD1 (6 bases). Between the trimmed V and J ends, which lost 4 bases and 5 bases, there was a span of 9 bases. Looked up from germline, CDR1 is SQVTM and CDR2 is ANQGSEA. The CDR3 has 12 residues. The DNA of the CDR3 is TGCAGCGTTGCAGGGGTGGATCAGCCCCAGCATTTT. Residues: CSVAGVDQPQHF.

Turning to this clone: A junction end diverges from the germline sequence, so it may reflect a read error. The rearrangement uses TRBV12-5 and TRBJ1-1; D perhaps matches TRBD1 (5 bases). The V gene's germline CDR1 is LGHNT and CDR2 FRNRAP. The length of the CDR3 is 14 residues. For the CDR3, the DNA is TGTGCTAGTTCGCAGGGCGGAATGAACACTGAAGCTTTTTTT. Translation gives CASSQGGMNTEAFF.

CDR3 residues: CASGVSGNQETQYF. In DNA form, the CDR3 reads TGTGCCAGTGGGGTTAGCGGGAATCAAGAGACCCAGTACTTC. This chain uses TRBV5-6 with TRBJ2-5, with 8 positions matching TRBD2. Per the germline V gene, CDR1 is SGHDT and CDR2 is YYEEEE. There are 14 residues in the CDR3. V lost 8 bases, J lost 2 bases, and 8 bases stayed unmatched.

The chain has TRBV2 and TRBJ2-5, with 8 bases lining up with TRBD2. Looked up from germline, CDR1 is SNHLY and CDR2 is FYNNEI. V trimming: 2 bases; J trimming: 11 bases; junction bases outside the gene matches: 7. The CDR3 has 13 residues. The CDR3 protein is CASSESQRGSQYF. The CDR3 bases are TGTGCCAGCAGTGAAAGTCAGCGGGGGTCACAGTACTTC.

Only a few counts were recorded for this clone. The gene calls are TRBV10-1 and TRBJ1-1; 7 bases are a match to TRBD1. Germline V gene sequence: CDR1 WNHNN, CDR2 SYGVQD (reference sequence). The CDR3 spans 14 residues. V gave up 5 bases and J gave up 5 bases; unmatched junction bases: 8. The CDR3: CASSHSTGRTEAFF. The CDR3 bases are TGCGCCAGCAGTCATTCGACAGGGAGAACTGAAGCTTTCTTT.

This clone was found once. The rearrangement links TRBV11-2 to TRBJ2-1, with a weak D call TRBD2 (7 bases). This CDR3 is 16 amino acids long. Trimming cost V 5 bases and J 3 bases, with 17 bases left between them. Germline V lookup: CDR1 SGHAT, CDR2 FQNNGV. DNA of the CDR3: TGTGCCAGCAGCCACATCGGGGGGCAGGACTACAATGAGCAGTTCTTC. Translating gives CASSHIGGQDYNEQFF.

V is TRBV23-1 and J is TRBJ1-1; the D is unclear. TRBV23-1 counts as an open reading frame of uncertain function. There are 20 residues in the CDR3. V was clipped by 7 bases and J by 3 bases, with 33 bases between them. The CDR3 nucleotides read TGCGCCAGCATCAAAAATAGGTTACAATGTTACAGCTTTGTGGACACTGAAGCTTTCTTT. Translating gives CASIKNRLQCYSFVDTEAFF.

CDR3 nucleotide sequence: TGTGCCAGCGTGGACAGACAGGGTTCTGGCTACACCTTC. It codes for CASVDRQGSGYTF. The J gene is TRBJ1-2, the V gene TRBV6-6, with 7 bases identical to TRBD1. The CDR3 runs 13 residues. Germline CDR1 is MNHNY and CDR2 is SVGAGI (reference sequence). Unmatched junction bases numbered 10, after V lost 8 bases and J lost 7 bases.

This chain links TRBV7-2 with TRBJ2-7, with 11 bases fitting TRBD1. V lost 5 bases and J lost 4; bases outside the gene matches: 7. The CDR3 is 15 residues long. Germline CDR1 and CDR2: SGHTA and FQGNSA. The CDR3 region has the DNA TGTGCCAGCAGCATACTGGACAGGGGGCTTTACGAGCAGTACTTC. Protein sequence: CASSILDRGLYEQYF. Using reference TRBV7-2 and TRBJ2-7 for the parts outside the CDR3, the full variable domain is GAGVSQSPSNKVTEKGKDVELRCDPISGHTALYWYRQSLGQGLEFLIYFQGNSAPDKSGLPSDRFSAERTGGSVSTLTIQRTQQEDSAVYLCASSILDRGLYEQYFGPGTRLTVT.

The CDR3 loop reads CASSHYRGHSANEKLFF. CDR3 bases: TGTGCCAGCTCACATTACAGGGGGCATTCGGCTAATGAAAAACTGTTTTTT. The chain has TRBV18 and TRBJ1-4; 9 nucleotides agree with TRBD1. The CDR3 has 17 residues. The trim removed 4 bases at V and 3 bases at J, leaving 9 bases unmatched. Germline V gives CDR1 KGHSH, CDR2 LQKENI.

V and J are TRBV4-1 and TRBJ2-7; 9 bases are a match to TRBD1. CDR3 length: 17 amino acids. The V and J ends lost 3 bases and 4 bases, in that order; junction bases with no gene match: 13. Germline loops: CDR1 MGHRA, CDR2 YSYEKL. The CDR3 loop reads CASSHSGKGQGVYEQYF. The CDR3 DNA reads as TGCGCCAGCAGCCATAGTGGCAAGGGACAGGGTGTATACGAGCAGTACTTC.

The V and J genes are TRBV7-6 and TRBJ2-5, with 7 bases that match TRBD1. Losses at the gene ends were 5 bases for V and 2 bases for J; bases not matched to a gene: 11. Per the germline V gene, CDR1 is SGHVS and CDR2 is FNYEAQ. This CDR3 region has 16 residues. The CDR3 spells CASSQLIPGQQETQYF. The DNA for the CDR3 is TGTGCCAGCAGCCAACTTATTCCGGGACAGCAAGAGACCCAGTACTTC.